The T cell receptor beta chain under discussion was sequenced for a study of cytomegalovirus exposure and HLA in healthy donors. Across the whole study: From donors who were HLA-typed, an early data release held around 80 million unique TCRs.

This clone came up a few times. What it binds is not known. Findings of the study overall: Some V segments, including TRBV6-2 and TRBV6-3, were excluded as indistinguishable. Some 150 TCR beta chains were listed as cytomegalovirus-associated.

The germline V gene has CDR1 MGHRA and CDR2 YSYEKL. Unmatched junction bases numbered 5, after V lost 4 bases and J lost 2 bases. The CDR3 is made up of 14 amino acids. With 60 Vbeta and 13 Jbeta primers, the PCR was carried out. As handled by the study authors: A later analysis counted around 80 million unique TCR beta chains, roughly 11 million shared. Only in-frame clones appear in the TCRdb table, and some are missing; sequencing was by immunoSEQ multiplex PCR. That table is the source of V, J and clone size, and D and trimming were worked out from the DNA. The table has about 120,000 clones, under 80% seen once.

This receptor was obtained from a man aged 60 to 75 in good health and CMV-seropositive. Material: PBMCs. The chain employs TRBV4-1 and TRBJ2-7; TRBD1 matches 7 bases. CDR3 coding DNA: TGCGCCAGCAGCCCTCCGGGACAGACCTACGAGCAGTACTTC. It codes for CASSPPGQTYEQYF.